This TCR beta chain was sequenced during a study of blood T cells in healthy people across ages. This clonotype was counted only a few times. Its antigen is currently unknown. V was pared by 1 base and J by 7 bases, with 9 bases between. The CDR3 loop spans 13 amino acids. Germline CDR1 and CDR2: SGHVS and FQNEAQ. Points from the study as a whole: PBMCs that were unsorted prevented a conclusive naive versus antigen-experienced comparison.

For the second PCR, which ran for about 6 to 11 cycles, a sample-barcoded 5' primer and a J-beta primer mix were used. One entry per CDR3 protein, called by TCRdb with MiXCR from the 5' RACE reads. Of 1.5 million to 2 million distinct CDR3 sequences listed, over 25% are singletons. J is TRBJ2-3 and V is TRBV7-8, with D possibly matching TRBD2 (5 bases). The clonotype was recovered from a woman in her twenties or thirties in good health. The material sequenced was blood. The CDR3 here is CASSLGERYTQYF. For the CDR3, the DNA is TGTGCCAGCAGCTTAGGGGAGCGGTATACGCAGTATTTT.